This TCR beta chain was identified in a study of shared clonotypes between healthy human individuals. This CDR3 has 16 amino acids. Germline V gene sequence: CDR1 MNHEY, CDR2 SVGAGI. Trimming took 0 bases from V and 0 from J, leaving 10 bases between them. The protocol was immunoSEQ multiplex PCR, while the TCRdb copy is restricted to in-frame clones and leaves out a portion. This sample has some 500,000 clones; roughly 85% occur once, and the top ten carry over 9.5%. The receptor's source is a woman in her thirties or forties in good health. Some clones in this sample may be carry-over from other donors' samples. Sequenced input: PBMCs. The chain is built from TRBV6-5 and TRBJ2-3; D gene ambiguous. Written as DNA, the CDR3 is TGTGCCAGCAGTTACTCGGTTGCAACTAGCACAGATACGCAGTATTTT. Encoded protein: CASSYSVATSTDTQYF.